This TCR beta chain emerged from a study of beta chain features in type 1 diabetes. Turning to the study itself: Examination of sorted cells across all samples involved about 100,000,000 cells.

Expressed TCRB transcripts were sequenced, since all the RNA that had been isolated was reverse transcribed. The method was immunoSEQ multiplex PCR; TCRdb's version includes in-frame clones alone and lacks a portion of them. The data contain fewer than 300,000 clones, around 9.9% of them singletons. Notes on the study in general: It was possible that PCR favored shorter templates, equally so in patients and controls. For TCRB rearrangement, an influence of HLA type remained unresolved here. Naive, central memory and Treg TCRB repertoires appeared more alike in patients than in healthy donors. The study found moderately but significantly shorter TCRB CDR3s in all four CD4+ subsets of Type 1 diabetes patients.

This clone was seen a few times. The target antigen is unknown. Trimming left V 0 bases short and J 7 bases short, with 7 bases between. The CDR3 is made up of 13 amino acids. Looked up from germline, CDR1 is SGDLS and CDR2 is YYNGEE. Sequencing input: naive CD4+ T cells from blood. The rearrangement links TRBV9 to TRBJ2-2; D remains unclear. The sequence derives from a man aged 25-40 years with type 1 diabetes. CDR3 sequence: CASSVGLRGELFF. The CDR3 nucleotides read TGTGCCAGCAGCGTAGGGCTCCGCGGGGAGCTGTTTTTT. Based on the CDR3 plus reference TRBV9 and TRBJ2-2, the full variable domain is DSGVTQTPKHLITATGQRVTLRCSPRSGDLSVYWYQQSLDQGLQFLIQYYNGEERAKGNILERFSAQQFPDLHSELNLSSLELGDSALYFCASSVGLRGELFFGEGSRLTVL.